This T cell receptor (beta chain) was obtained from a study of blood T cell repertoires in COVID-19. About the research overall: COVID-19 samples from acute and convalescent phases originated in the United States, Italy and Spain. Sources were T cells, B-cell-depleted T cells, or PBMCs; the material itself was cDNA or gDNA.

Methods used by the authors: Reference gene primer amplification gave nucleated cell count estimates. Assay used: immunoSEQ multiplex PCR; TCRdb lists only in-frame clones, some missing. V, J and clone size were drawn from that table, and D and trimming were deduced from the DNA. The sample yields under 35,000 clones, 88% seen once. The receptor was isolated from a man aged 60 to 69 with active COVID-19. The specimen was peripheral blood.

In nucleotides, the CDR3 is TGTGCCAGCAGTTTACGGCTAGCGAGCTCCTACAATGAGCAGTTCTTC. This codes for CASSLRLASSYNEQFF. The rearrangement joins TRBV27 to TRBJ2-1; the D gene is possibly TRBD2 (6 bases). V lost 2 bases to trimming and J lost 0 bases, with 11 bases between them. This CDR3 comprises 16 residues. Germline V lookup: CDR1 MNHEY, CDR2 SMNVEV (reference sequence).